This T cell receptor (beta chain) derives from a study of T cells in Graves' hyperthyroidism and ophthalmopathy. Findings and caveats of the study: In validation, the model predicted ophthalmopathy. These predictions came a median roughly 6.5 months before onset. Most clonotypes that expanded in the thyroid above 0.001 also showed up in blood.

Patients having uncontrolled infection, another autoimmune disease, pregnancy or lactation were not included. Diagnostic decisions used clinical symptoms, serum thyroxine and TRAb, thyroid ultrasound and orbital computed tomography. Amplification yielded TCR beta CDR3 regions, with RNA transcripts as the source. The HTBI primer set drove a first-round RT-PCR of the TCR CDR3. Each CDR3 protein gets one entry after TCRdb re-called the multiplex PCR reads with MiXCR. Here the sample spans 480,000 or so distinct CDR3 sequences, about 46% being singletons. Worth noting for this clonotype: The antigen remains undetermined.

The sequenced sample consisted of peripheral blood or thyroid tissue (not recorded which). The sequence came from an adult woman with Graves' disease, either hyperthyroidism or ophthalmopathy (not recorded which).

The CDR3 sequence is CSALKGARGEQYF. CDR3 bases: TGCAGTGCGCTTAAGGGGGCCCGGGGTGAGCAGTACTTC. V and J are TRBV20-1 and TRBJ2-7; 7 bases are shared with TRBD1. From germline, CDR1 is DFQATT and CDR2 SNEGSKA (reference sequence). With 6 bases clipped from V and 7 bases from J, the junction kept 12 bases outside the gene matches. This CDR3 spans 13 amino acids.